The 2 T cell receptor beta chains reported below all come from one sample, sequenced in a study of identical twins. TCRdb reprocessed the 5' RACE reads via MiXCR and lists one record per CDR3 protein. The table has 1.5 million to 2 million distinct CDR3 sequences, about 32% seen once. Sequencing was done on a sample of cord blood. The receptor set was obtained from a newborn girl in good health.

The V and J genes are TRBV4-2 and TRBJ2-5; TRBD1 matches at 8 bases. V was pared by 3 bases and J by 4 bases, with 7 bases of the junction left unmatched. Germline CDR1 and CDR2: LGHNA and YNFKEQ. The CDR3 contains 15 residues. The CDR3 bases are TGTGCCAGCAGCCAGCCTCAGGGGGCTGGAGAGACCCAGTACTTC. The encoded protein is CASSQPQGAGETQYF.

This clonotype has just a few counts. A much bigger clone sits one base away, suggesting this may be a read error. The CDR3 DNA reads TGTGCCAGCAGTTTAACTAGCGGGAGGGGCACAGATACGCAGTATTTT. It translates to CASSLTSGRGTDTQYF. The rearrangement uses TRBV6-6 and TRBJ2-3; 13 nucleotides agree with TRBD2. V shed 4 bases and J 1 base; nucleotides not matched to a gene: 2. The CDR3 spans 16 residues. Germline V lookup: CDR1 MNHNY, CDR2 SVGAGI (reference sequence).